The 8 T cell receptor beta chains in this list originate from one sample, sequenced in a study of CXCR3-negative and CXCR3-positive naive CD8 T cells. The method, 5' RACE with UMI labels, was used to prepare the TRB cDNA libraries. For each CDR3 protein, TCRdb gives one entry from its re-call of the 5' RACE reads, without DNA. In total, the table holds about 38,000 distinct CDR3 sequences. Sequenced material: memory CD8+ T cells from blood. The receptors shown here come from a human donor in good health. Some clones in this sample may be carry-over from other donors' samples.

The gene calls are TRBV7-9 and TRBJ2-1. The CDR3 loop spans 14 amino acids. The germline gives CDR1 SEHNR, CDR2 FQNEAQ (reference sequence). The chain's CDR3 is CASSSDIFYNEQFF.

The rearrangement links TRBV7-9 to TRBJ2-3; TCRdb's D call, TRBD1, is unchecked because there is no DNA. In germline, CDR1 is SEHNR, CDR2 FQNEAQ (reference sequence). The CDR3 loop spans 14 amino acids. The CDR3 reads CASSPDRGSNTQYF.

The rearrangement links TRBV6-5 to TRBJ2-2; TCRdb designates TRBD1, a call that cannot be tested without DNA. The germline CDR1 and CDR2 sequences are MNHEY and SVGAGI. The CDR3 consists of 17 residues. The CDR3 sequence is CASKRRLGHSNTGELFF.

The chain links TRBV14 to TRBJ2-5; TCRdb's D call, TRBD2, is unchecked because there is no DNA. Germline assignment: CDR1 SGHDN and CDR2 FVKESK. This CDR3 is built from 16 residues. Here the CDR3 reads CASSQGLAGMWETQYF.

The CDR3 loop reads CSAKIPGQPSQPQHF. V usage is TRBV20-1 and J usage is TRBJ1-5; the D call from TCRdb, TRBD1, cannot be confirmed without DNA. The length of the CDR3 is 15 residues. CDR1 is DFQATT, CDR2 SNEGSKA, per germline (reference sequence).

The rearrangement joins TRBV3-2 to TRBJ2-7; TCRdb selects TRBD1, and the lack of DNA leaves this call unchecked. TRBV3-2 is designated a pseudogene. The CDR3 is made up of 15 amino acids. The CDR3 sequence: CASSQTQGRNYEQYF.

The rearrangement joins TRBV29-1 to TRBJ1-2. CDR3 length equals 13 residues. CDR1 and CDR2 from the germline V gene are SQVTM and ANQGSEA. The CDR3 reads CSVGGAPFYGYTF.

The chain has TRBV7-7 and TRBJ1-1. Germline V gene lookup returns CDR1 SSHAT and CDR2 FNYEAQ (reference sequence). CDR3 length: 15 residues. CDR3 amino acids: CASRATAVWNTEAFF.